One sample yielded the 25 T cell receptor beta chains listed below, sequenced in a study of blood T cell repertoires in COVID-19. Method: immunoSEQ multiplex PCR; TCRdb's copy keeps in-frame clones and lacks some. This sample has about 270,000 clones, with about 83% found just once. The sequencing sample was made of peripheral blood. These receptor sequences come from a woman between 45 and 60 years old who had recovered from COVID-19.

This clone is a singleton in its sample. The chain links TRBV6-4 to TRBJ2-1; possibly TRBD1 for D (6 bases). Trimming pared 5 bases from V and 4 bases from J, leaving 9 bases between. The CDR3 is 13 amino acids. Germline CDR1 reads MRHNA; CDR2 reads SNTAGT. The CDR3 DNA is TGTGCCAGCAGTCCCGACAGGTACAATGAGCAGTTCTTC. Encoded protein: CASSPDRYNEQFF.

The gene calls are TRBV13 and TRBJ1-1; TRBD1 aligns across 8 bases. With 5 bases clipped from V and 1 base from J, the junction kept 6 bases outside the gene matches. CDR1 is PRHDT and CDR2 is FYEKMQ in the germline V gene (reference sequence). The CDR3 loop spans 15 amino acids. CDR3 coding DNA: TGTGCCAGCAGCGACAAAGGACAGGGGAACACTGAAGCTTTCTTT. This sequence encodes CASSDKGQGNTEAFF.

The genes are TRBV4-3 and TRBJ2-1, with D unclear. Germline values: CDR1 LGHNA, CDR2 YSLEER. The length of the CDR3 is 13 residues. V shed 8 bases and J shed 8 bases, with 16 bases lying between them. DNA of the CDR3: TGCGCCAGCGCCCTCGGGTCCGGATATGAGCAGTTCTTC. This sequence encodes CASALGSGYEQFF.

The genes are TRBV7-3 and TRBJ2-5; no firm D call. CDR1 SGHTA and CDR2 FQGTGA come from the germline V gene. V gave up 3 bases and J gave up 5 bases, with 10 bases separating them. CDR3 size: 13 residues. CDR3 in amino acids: CASSFSKSETQYF. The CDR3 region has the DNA TGTGCCAGCAGCTTCTCTAAATCCGAGACCCAGTACTTC.

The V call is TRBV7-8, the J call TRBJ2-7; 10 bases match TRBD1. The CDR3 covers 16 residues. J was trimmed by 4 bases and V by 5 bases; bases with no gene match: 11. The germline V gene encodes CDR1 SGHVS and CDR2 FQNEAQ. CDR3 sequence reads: CASSLQIQGQGYEQYF. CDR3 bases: TGTGCCAGCAGCCTTCAGATCCAGGGACAGGGGTACGAGCAGTACTTC. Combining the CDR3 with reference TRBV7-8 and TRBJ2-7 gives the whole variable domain GAGVSQSPRYKVAKRGQDVALRCDPISGHVSLFWYQQALGQGPEFLTYFQNEAQLDKSGLPSDRFFAERPEGSVSTLKIQRTQQEDSAVYLCASSLQIQGQGYEQYFGPGTRLTVT.

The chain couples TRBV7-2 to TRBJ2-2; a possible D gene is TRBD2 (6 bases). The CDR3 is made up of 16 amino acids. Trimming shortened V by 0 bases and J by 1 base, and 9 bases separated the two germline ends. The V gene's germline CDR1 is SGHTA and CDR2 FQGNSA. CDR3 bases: TGTGCCAGCAGCTTAGCCGGGACTGTGAACACCGGGGAGCTGTTTTTT. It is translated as CASSLAGTVNTGELFF.

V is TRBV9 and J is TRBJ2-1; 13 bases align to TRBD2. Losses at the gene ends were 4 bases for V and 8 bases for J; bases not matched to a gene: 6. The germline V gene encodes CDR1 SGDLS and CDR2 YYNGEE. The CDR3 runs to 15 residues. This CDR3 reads CASSPTSGRAYEQFF. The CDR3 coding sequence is TGTGCCAGCAGCCCTACTAGCGGGAGGGCCTATGAGCAGTTCTTC.

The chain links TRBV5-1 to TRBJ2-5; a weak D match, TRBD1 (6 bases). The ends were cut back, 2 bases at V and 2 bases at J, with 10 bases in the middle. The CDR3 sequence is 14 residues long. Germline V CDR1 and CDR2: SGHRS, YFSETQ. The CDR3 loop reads CASSFGTNQETQYF. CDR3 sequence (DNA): TGCGCCAGCAGCTTCGGGACAAATCAAGAGACCCAGTACTTC.

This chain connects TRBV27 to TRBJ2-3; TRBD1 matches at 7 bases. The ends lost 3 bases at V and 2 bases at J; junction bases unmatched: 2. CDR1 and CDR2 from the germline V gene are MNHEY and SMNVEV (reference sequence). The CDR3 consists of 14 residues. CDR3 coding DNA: TGTGCCAGCAGTTTCGGACAGGCCACAGATACGCAGTATTTT. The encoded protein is CASSFGQATDTQYF.

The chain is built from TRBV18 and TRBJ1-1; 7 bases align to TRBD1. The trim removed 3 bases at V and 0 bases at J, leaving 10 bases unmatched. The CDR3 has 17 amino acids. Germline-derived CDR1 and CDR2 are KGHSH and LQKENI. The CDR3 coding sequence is TGTGCCAGCTCACCTACCTTAGGGGGGACAGTGAACACTGAAGCTTTCTTT. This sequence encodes CASSPTLGGTVNTEAFF.

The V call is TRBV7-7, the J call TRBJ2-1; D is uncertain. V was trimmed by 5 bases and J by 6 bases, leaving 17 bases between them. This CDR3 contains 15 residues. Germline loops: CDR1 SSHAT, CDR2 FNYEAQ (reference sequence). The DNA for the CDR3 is TGTGCCAGCAGCCCGGTTAACGGTCCAAGCAATGAGCAGTTCTTC. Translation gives CASSPVNGPSNEQFF.

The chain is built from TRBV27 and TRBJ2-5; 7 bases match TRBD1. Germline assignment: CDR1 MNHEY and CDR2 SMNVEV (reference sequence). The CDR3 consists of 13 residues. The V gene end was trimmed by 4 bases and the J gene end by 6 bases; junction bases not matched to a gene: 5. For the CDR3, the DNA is TGTGCCAGCAGTTCGGGACAGTTCAAGACCCAGTACTTC. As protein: CASSSGQFKTQYF.

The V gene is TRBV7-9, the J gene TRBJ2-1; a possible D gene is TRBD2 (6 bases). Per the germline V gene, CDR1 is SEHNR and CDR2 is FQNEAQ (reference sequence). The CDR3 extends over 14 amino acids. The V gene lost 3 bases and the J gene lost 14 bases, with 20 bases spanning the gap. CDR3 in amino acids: CASSFSSGGETEFF. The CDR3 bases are TGTGCCAGCAGCTTTTCTTCCGGAGGGGAGACTGAGTTCTTC.

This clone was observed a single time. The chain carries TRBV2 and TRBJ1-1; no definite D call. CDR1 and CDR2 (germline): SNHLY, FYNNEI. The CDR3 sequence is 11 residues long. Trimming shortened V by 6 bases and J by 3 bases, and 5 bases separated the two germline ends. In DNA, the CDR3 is TGTGCCAGCAGGGGAGACACTGAAGCTTTCTTT. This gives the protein CASRGDTEAFF.

Here the CDR3 reads CASSKTGNTEAFF. The DNA of the CDR3 is TGTGCCAGCAGCAAGACAGGGAACACTGAAGCTTTCTTT. This chain uses TRBV5-5 with TRBJ1-1; maybe TRBD1 (6 bases). Trimming pared 4 bases from V and 1 base from J, leaving 8 bases between. Germline lookup yields CDR1 SGHKS and CDR2 YYEKEE (reference sequence). The CDR3 runs 13 residues.

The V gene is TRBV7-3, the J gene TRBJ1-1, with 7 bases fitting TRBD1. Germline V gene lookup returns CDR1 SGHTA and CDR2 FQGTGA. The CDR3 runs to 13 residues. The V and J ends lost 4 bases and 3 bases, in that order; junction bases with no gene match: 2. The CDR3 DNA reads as TGTGCCAGCAGCTCTGGACAGGACACTGAAGCTTTCTTT. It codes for CASSSGQDTEAFF.

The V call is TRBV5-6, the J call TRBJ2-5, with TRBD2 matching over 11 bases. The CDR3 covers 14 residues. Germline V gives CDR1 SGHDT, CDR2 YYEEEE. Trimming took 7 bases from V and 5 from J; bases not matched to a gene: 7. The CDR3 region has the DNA TGTGCCAGCGCCGGGACTAGCGGCCATGAGACCCAGTACTTC. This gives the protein CASAGTSGHETQYF.

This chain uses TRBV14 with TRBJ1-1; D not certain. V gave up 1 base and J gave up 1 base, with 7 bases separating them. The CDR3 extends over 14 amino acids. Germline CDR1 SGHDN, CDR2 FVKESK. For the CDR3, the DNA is TGTGCCAGCAGCCAAGCGCGGGGGAACACTGAAGCTTTCTTT. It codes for CASSQARGNTEAFF.

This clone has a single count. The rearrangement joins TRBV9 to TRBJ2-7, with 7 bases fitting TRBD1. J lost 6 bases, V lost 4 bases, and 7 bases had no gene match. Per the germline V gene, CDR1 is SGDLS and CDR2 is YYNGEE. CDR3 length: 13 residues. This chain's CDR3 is CASSPMTGPEQYF. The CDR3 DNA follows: TGTGCCAGCAGCCCAATGACAGGGCCCGAGCAGTACTTC.

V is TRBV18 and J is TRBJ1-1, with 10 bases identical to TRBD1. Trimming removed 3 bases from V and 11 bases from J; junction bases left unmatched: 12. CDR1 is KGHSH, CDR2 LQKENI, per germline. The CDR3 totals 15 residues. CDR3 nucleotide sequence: TGTGCCAGCTCACCGCTTGTCCCGGGACAGGGGAGGGCTTTCTTT. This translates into CASSPLVPGQGRAFF.

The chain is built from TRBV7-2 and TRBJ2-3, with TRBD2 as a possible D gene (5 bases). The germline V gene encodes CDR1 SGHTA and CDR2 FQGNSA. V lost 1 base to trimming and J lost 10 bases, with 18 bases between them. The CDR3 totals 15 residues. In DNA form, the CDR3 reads TGTGCCAGCAGCTTAGACCGACGGGCCCCCGGGGCGCAGTATTTT. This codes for CASSLDRRAPGAQYF. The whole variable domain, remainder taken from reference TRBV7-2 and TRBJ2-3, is GAGVSQSPSNKVTEKGKDVELRCDPISGHTALYWYRQSLGQGLEFLIYFQGNSAPDKSGLPSDRFSAERTGGSVSTLTIQRTQQEDSAVYLCASSLDRRAPGAQYFGPGTRLTVL.

The CDR3 DNA sequence: TGTGCCAGCAGCTCGGGGTTGAACGAGCAGTACTTC. This codes for CASSSGLNEQYF. The chain uses TRBV11-2 and TRBJ2-7; D might be TRBD2 (5 bases). This CDR3 has 12 residues. The V gene lost 4 bases and the J gene lost 5 bases, with 9 bases spanning the gap. Germline V gene lookup returns CDR1 SGHAT and CDR2 FQNNGV.

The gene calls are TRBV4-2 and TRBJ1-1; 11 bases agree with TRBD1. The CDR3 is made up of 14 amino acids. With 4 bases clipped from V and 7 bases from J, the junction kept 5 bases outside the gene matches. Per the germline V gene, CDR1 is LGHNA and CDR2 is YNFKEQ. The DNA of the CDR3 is TGTGCCAGCAGCCCGGACAGGGGGCGCGTTGAAGCTTTCTTT. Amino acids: CASSPDRGRVEAFF.

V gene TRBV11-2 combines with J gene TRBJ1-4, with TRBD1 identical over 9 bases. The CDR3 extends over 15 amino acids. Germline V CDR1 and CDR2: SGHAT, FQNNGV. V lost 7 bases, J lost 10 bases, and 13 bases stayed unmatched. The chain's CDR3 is CASTPAGTGQRKLFF. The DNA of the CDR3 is TGTGCCAGCACCCCTGCCGGGACAGGGCAAAGAAAACTGTTTTTT.

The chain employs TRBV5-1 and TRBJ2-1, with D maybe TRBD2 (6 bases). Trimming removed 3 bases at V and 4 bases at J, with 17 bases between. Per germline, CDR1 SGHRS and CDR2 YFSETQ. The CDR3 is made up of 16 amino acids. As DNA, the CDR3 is TGCGCCAGCAGCTCCGGAGGCGCAGGGAGGTACAATGAGCAGTTCTTC. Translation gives CASSSGGAGRYNEQFF.